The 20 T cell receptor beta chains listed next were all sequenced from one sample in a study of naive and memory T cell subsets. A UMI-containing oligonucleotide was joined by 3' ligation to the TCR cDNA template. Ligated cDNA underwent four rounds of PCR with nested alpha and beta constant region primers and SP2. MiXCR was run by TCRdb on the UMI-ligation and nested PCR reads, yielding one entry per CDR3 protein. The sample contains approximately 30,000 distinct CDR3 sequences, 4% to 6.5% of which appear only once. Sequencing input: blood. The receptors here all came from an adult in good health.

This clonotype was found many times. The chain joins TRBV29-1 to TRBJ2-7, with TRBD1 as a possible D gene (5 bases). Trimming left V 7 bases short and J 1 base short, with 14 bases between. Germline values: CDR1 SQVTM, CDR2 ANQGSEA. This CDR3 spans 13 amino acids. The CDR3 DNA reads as TGCAGCGCCCGTTTGGACACATCCTACGAGCAGTACTTC. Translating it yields CSARLDTSYEQYF.

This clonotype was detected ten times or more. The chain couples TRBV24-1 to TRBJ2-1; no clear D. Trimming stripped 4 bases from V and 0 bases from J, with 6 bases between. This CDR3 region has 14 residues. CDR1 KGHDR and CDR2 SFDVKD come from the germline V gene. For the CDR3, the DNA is TGTGCCACCAGTGAAGCGAGCTCCTACAATGAGCAGTTCTTC. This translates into CATSEASSYNEQFF.

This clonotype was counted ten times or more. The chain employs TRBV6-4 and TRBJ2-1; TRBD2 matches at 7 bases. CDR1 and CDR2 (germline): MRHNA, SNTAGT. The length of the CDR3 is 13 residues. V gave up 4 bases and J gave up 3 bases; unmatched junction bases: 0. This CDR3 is CASSGTSYNEQFF. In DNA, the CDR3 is TGTGCCAGCAGTGGGACTAGCTACAATGAGCAGTTCTTC.

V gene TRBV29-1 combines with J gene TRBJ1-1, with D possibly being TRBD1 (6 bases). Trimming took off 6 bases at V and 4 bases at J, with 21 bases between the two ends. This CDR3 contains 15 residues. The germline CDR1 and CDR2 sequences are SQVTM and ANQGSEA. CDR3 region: CSVGGRRGASTEAFF. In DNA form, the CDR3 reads TGCAGCGTGGGGGGAAGGCGGGGGGCATCCACTGAAGCTTTCTTT.

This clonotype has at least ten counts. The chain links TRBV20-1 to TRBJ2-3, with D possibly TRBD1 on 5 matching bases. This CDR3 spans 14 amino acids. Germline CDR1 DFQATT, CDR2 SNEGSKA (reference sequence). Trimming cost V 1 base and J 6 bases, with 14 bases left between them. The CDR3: CSARVLSRGDTQYF. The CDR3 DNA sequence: TGCAGTGCTAGAGTCCTATCAAGGGGTGATACGCAGTATTTT.

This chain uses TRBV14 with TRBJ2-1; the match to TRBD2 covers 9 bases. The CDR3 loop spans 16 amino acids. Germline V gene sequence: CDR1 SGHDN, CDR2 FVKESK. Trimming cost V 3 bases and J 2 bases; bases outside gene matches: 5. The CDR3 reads CASSQDSGRTYNEQFF. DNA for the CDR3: TGTGCCAGCAGCCAGGATAGCGGGAGAACCTACAATGAGCAGTTCTTC.

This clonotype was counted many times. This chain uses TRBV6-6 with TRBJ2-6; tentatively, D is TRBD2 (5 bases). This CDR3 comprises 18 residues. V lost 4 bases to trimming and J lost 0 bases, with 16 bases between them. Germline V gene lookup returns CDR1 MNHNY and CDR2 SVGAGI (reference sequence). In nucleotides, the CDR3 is TGTGCCAGCAGTTCACCCCGGGGTGCTACCTCTGGGGCCAACGTCCTGACTTTC. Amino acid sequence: CASSSPRGATSGANVLTF.

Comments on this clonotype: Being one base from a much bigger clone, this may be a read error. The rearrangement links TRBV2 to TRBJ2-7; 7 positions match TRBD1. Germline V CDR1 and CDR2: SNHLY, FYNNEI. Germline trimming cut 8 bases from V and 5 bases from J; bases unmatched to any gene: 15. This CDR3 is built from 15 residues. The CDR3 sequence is CASQRADRVVDEQYF. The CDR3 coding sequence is TGTGCCAGCCAACGAGCCGACAGGGTGGTGGACGAGCAGTACTTC.

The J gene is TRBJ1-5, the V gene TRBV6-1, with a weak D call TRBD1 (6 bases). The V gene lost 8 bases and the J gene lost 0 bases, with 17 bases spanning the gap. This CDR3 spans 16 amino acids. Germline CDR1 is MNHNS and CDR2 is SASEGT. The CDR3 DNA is TGTGCCAGCTCTGACAAGGGGGGTTATAGCAATCAGCCCCAGCATTTT. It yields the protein CASSDKGGYSNQPQHF.

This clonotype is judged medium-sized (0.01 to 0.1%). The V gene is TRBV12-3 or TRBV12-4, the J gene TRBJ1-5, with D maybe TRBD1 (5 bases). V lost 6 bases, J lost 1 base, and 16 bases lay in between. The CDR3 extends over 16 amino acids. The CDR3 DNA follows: TGTGCCAGCAGCCACTTGGGACTCCTCAGCAATCAGCCCCAGCATTTT. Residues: CASSHLGLLSNQPQHF.

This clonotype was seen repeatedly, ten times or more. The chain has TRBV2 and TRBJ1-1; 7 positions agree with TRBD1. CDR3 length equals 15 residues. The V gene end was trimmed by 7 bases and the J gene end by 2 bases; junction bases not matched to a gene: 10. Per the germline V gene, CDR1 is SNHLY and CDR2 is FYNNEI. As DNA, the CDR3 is TGTGCCAGCACTGTACTCCGGGACAGTAACACTGAAGCTTTCTTT. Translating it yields CASTVLRDSNTEAFF.

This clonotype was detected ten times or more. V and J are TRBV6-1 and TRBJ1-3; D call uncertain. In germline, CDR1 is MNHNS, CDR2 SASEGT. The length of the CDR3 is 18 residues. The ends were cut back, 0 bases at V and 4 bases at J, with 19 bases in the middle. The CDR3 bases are TGTGCCAGCAGTGAAGCGCTAGGTCCGCTACCCTCAGGAAACACCATATATTTT. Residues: CASSEALGPLPSGNTIYF.

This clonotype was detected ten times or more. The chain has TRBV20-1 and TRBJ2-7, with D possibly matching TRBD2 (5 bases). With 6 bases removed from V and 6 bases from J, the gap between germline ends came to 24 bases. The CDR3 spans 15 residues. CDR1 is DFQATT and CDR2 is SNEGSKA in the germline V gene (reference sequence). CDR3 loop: CSAIIARRPLFEQYF. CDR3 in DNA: TGCAGTGCGATAATAGCGCGCCGACCCCTTTTCGAGCAGTACTTC.

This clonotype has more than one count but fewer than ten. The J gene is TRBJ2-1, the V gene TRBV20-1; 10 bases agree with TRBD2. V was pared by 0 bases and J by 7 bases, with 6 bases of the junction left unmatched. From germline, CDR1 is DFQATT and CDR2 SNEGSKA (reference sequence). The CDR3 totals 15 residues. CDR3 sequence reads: CSARDPSGRVNEQFF. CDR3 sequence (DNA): TGCAGTGCTAGAGATCCCAGCGGGAGGGTGAATGAGCAGTTCTTC.

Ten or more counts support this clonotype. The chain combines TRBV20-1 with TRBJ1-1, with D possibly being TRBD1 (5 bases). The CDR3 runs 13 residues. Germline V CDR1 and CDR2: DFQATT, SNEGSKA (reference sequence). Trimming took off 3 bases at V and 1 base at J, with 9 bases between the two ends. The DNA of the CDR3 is TGCAGTGCTAGGGGGCGGACGAACACTGAAGCTTTCTTT. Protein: CSARGRTNTEAFF.

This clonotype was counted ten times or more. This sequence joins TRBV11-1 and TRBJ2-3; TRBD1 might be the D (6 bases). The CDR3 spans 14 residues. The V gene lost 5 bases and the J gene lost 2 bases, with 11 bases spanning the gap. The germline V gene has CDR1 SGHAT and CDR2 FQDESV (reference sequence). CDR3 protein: CASSRRTVTDTQYF. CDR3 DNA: TGTGCCAGCAGCCGGAGGACAGTCACAGATACGCAGTATTTT.

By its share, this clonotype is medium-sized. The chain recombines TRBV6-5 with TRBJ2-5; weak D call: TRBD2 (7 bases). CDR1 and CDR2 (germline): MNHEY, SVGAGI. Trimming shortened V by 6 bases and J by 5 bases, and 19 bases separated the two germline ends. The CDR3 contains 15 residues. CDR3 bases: TGTGCCAGCAGCCCTCGGAGGGGGGGATTGGAGACCCAGTACTTC. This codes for CASSPRRGGLETQYF.

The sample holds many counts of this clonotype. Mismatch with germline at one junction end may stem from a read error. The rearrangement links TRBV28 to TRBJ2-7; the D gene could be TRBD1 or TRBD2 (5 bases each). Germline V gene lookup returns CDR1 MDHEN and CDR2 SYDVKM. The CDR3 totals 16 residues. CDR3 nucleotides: TGTGCCAGCAGTCCCGCCGGTGAGGGACCTCTCCTCCTCCAGGCGTTC. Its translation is CASSPAGEGPLLLQAF.

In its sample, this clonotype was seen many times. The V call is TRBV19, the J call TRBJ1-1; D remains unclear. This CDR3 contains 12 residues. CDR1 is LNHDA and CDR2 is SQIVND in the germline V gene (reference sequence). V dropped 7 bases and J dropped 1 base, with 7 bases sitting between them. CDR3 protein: CASKRQNTEAFF. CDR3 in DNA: TGTGCCAGTAAAAGGCAGAACACTGAAGCTTTCTTT.

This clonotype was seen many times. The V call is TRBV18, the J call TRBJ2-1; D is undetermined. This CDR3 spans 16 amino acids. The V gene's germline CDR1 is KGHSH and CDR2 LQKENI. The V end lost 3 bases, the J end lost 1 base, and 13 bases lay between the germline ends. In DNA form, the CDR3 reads TGTGCCAGCTCACCCGGAGCTATACTATCCTACAATGAGCAGTTCTTC. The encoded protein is CASSPGAILSYNEQFF.